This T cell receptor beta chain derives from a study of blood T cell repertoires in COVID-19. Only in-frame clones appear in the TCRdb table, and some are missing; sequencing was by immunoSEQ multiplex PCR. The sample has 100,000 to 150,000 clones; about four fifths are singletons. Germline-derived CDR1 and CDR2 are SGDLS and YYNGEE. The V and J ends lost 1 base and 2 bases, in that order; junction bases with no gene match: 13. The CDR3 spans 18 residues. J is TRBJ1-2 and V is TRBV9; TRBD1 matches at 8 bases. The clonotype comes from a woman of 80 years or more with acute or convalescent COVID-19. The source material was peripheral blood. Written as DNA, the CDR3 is TGTGCCAGCAGCGTATATTCGGGGTTGGGACAGGAGAACTATGGCTACACCTTC. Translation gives CASSVYSGLGQENYGYTF.